The source of this T cell receptor beta chain is a study of OX40 agonist ivuxolimab in advanced cancers. Profiled with immunoSEQ multiplex PCR; TCRdb holds only in-frame clones, not every one. In the table there are approximately 59,000 clones, 80% to 90% of which are singletons. V dropped 4 bases and J dropped 6; count of bases not matched to a gene: 11. This CDR3 has 16 residues. Germline values: CDR1 SGHTA, CDR2 FQGTGA. The input for sequencing was CD4+ or CD8+ T cells sorted from blood, taken in a trial of the OX40 agonist ivuxolimab. The source is an adult with an advanced solid tumor such as melanoma, head and neck, liver or kidney cancer. The chain carries TRBV7-3 and TRBJ2-2; 7 bases are a match to TRBD1. CDR3 sequence reads: CASSSQGIAVPGELFF. The CDR3 region has the DNA TGTGCCAGCAGCTCACAGGGGATCGCAGTCCCCGGGGAGCTGTTTTTT. The full variable domain, in which reference TRBV7-3 and TRBJ2-2 provide the parts outside the CDR3, is GAGVSQTPSNKVTEKGKYVELRCDPISGHTALYWYRQSLGQGPEFLIYFQGTGAADDSGLPNDRFFAVRPEGSVSTLKIQRTERGDSAVYLCASSSQGIAVPGELFFGEGSRLTVL.